This entry lists 3 T cell receptor beta chains sequenced from one sample in a study of blood T cell repertoires in COVID-19. The method was immunoSEQ multiplex PCR; TCRdb's version includes in-frame clones alone and lacks a portion of them. The sample yields fewer than 250,000 clones, approximately 80% seen once. The material sequenced was peripheral blood. The source is a woman aged 55-75 years with active or convalescent COVID-19.

The V gene is TRBV7-2, the J gene TRBJ2-1, with D perhaps matching TRBD1 (6 bases). The CDR3 sequence is 15 residues long. The V and J ends lost 0 bases and 5 bases respectively, with 11 bases between them. The V gene's germline CDR1 is SGHTA and CDR2 FQGNSA. The CDR3 protein is CASSLAGARDNEQFF. CDR3 nucleotides: TGTGCCAGCAGCTTAGCGGGGGCGCGTGACAATGAGCAGTTCTTC.

The rearrangement joins TRBV19 to TRBJ2-1; 7 bases line up with TRBD1. V shed 4 bases, J shed 2 bases, and the junction held 2 bases outside the gene matches. The CDR3 spans 14 residues. From germline, CDR1 is LNHDA and CDR2 SQIVND (reference sequence). CDR3 sequence: CASSTRGTYNEQFF. DNA for the CDR3: TGTGCCAGTAGTACCAGGGGGACCTACAATGAGCAGTTCTTC.

The chain carries TRBV3-1 (or the pseudogene TRBV3-2) and TRBJ2-7, with 11 bases identical to TRBD2. The V and J ends lost 5 bases and 2 bases, in that order; junction bases with no gene match: 5. The germline CDR1 and CDR2 sequences are LGHDT and YNNKEL (reference sequence). CDR3 size: 15 residues. The CDR3 reads CASSSTSGGPYEQYF. As DNA, the CDR3 is TGTGCCAGCAGCTCTACTAGCGGGGGCCCCTACGAGCAGTACTTC.